One and the same sample provided the 5 T cell receptor beta chains below, sequenced in a study of T cell changes during pregnancy in multiple sclerosis. Produced via immunoSEQ multiplex PCR; TCRdb's table is partial and in-frame only. The data contain about 39,000 clones, around 93% of them singletons. This specimen was CD4+ T cells from peripheral blood mononuclear cells, taken after pregnancy. The receptors originated from a female donor with multiple sclerosis, enrolled in a pregnancy study.

The chain links TRBV5-4 to TRBJ2-2; D is ambiguous. The V and J ends lost 2 bases and 0 bases respectively, with 8 bases between them. The CDR3 loop spans 15 amino acids. Germline V gene lookup returns CDR1 SGHNT and CDR2 YYREEE (reference sequence). The CDR3 is CASSFELTNTGELFF. In nucleotides, the CDR3 is TGTGCCAGCAGCTTCGAACTAACGAACACCGGGGAGCTGTTTTTT. The full variable domain, completed using reference TRBV5-4 and TRBJ2-2, is ETGVTQSPTHLIKTRGQQVTLRCSSQSGHNTVSWYQQALGQGPQFIFQYYREEENGRGNFPPRFSGLQFPNYSSELNVNALELDDSALYLCASSFELTNTGELFFGEGSRLTVL.

Here the CDR3 reads CASSERRQRQETQYF. The CDR3 DNA follows: TGTGCCAGCAGTGAACGGCGACAACGTCAAGAGACCCAGTACTTC. The chain couples TRBV25-1 to TRBJ2-5; no definite D call. The ends were cut back, 2 bases at V and 2 bases at J, with 12 bases in the middle. Germline V gene lookup returns CDR1 MGHDK and CDR2 SYGVNS. The CDR3 consists of 15 residues.

The genes are TRBV9 and TRBJ1-2; D call uncertain. CDR3 length equals 13 residues. V was pared by 4 bases and J by 5 bases, with 12 bases between. Germline V gene lookup returns CDR1 SGDLS and CDR2 YYNGEE. CDR3 residues: CASSTSGGYGYTF. CDR3 in DNA: TGTGCCAGCAGCACCTCCGGAGGGTATGGCTACACCTTC.

The rearrangement links TRBV19 to TRBJ2-3, with a weak D call TRBD1 (6 bases). The V end lost 6 bases, the J end lost 2 bases, and 24 bases lay between the germline ends. The CDR3 loop spans 18 amino acids. Germline V gives CDR1 LNHDA, CDR2 SQIVND (reference sequence). Here the CDR3 DNA reads TGTGCCAGTAGGAACAGGGTGGTAGCGCTCGGACCCACAGATACGCAGTATTTT. It encodes CASRNRVVALGPTDTQYF.

CDR3 amino acids: CAGSQGLNTEAFF. The CDR3 DNA sequence: TGTGCCGGTTCACAGGGGCTGAACACTGAAGCTTTCTTT. This rearrangement joins TRBV19 to TRBJ1-1; 7 positions match TRBD1. After removal of 11 bases from V and 0 bases from J, the junction contained 6 bases not matched to a gene. Germline-derived CDR1 and CDR2 are LNHDA and SQIVND (reference sequence). This CDR3 has 13 amino acids. The full variable domain, its missing parts supplied by reference TRBV19 and TRBJ1-1, is DGGITQSPKYLFRKEGQNVTLSCEQNLNHDAMYWYRQDPGQGLRLIYYSQIVNDFQKGDIAEGYSVSREKKESFPLTVTSAQKNPTAFYLCAGSQGLNTEAFFGQGTRLTVV.